The 23 T cell receptor beta chains below were found in one sample sequenced in a study of cytomegalovirus exposure and HLA in healthy donors. Sequencing used immunoSEQ multiplex PCR; TCRdb keeps in-frame clones, though not all of them. The data hold approximately 270,000 clones, with roughly nine tenths observed a single time. Material: PBMCs. Source of these receptors: a man younger than 35 in good health and CMV-seropositive.

V usage is TRBV6-1 and J usage is TRBJ2-1, with D possibly TRBD2 on 5 matching bases. CDR1 is MNHNS and CDR2 is SASEGT in the germline V gene. The CDR3 is made up of 13 amino acids. V dropped 8 bases and J dropped 10 bases, with 18 bases sitting between them. CDR3 loop: CASPENRGREQFF. The CDR3 nucleotides read TGTGCCAGCCCTGAAAATCGCGGGCGGGAGCAGTTCTTC.

The chain has TRBV6-5 and TRBJ2-3, with D unclear. Germline values: CDR1 MNHEY, CDR2 SVGAGI. V dropped 5 bases and J dropped 1 base, with 13 bases sitting between them. This CDR3 contains 15 residues. CDR3 sequence: CASSPRKEGTDTQYF. CDR3 bases: TGTGCCAGCAGTCCTCGGAAGGAAGGCACAGATACGCAGTATTTT.

The rearrangement joins TRBV7-9 to TRBJ2-5, with a weak D call TRBD1 (8 bases). The V and J ends lost 6 bases and 2 bases respectively, with 16 bases between them. The CDR3 is made up of 15 amino acids. CDR1 SEHNR and CDR2 FQNEAQ come from the germline V gene (reference sequence). DNA for the CDR3: TGTGCCAGCAGATCAGGGGGCGGGGGTCAAGAGACCCAGTACTTC. It encodes CASRSGGGGQETQYF.

In the case of this clone: This same CDR3 is encoded by further DNA sequences in the sample. This sequence joins TRBV6-5 and TRBJ2-5, with unresolved D. From germline, CDR1 is MNHEY and CDR2 SVGAGI. Trimming shortened V by 2 bases and J by 4 bases, and 5 bases separated the two germline ends. The CDR3 sequence is 12 residues long. CDR3 residues: CASSYRGETQYF. CDR3 in DNA: TGTGCCAGCAGTTACAGAGGAGAGACCCAGTACTTC.

This chain joins TRBV5-5 and TRBJ1-2; no reliable D call. The CDR3 length is 16 residues. Trimming left V 4 bases short and J 4 bases short, with 20 bases between. Germline-derived CDR1 and CDR2 are SGHKS and YYEKEE (reference sequence). The CDR3 coding sequence is TGTGCCAGCAGCCCCACAACGGTGGTCGCGCCCTATGGCTACACCTTC. Amino acid sequence: CASSPTTVVAPYGYTF.

The chain links TRBV6-5 to TRBJ2-5, with unresolved D. V lost 2 bases to trimming and J lost 0 bases, with 7 bases between them. CDR1 and CDR2 (germline): MNHEY, SVGAGI. The CDR3 sequence is 14 residues long. The CDR3 loop is CASSYIDNQETQYF. The CDR3 nucleotides are TGTGCCAGCAGTTACATCGATAACCAAGAGACCCAGTACTTC.

J is TRBJ1-4 and V is TRBV20-1; D is undetermined. Trimming pared 6 bases from V and 4 bases from J, leaving 6 bases between. In germline, CDR1 is DFQATT, CDR2 SNEGSKA (reference sequence). The CDR3 covers 11 residues. In DNA, the CDR3 is TGCAGTGCCGGTAATAATGAAAAACTGTTTTTT. Residues: CSAGNNEKLFF.

CDR3 DNA: TGTGCCAGCAGTCACAGGGGTTCCGGGGAGCTGTTTTTT. Its protein is CASSHRGSGELFF. This chain joins TRBV13 and TRBJ2-2; 7 nucleotides line up with TRBD1. After removal of 6 bases from V and 6 bases from J, the junction contained 4 bases not matched to a gene. CDR3 length equals 13 residues. Germline CDR1 PRHDT, CDR2 FYEKMQ (reference sequence).

This clone has more than one count but fewer than ten. The chain recombines TRBV7-6 with TRBJ2-7; D not certain. Trimming left V 3 bases short and J 6 bases short, with 12 bases between. Germline values: CDR1 SGHVS, CDR2 FNYEAQ. The CDR3 loop spans 13 amino acids. CDR3 DNA: TGTGCCAGCAGCTTTACCGAGGTTGGCGAGCAGTACTTC. Protein product: CASSFTEVGEQYF.

The genes are TRBV5-1 and TRBJ2-7; the D gene could be TRBD1 or TRBD2 (5 bases each). V lost 1 base and J lost 5, with 13 bases in between. Germline V gene lookup returns CDR1 SGHRS and CDR2 YFSETQ. This CDR3 has 14 amino acids. The CDR3 coding sequence is TGCGCCAGCAGCTTGCGCCGGGACGGGGACGAGCAGTACTTC. Translation: CASSLRRDGDEQYF. Full variable domain (rest looked up from reference TRBV5-1 and TRBJ2-7): KAGVTQTPRYLIKTRGQQVTLSCSPISGHRSVSWYQQTPGQGLQFLFEYFSETQRNKGNFPGRFSGRQFSNSRSEMNVSTLELGDSALYLCASSLRRDGDEQYFGPGTRLTVT.

The sample holds a few counts of this clone. The chain employs TRBV2 and TRBJ1-5, with 11 positions matching TRBD1. Per the germline V gene, CDR1 is SNHLY and CDR2 is FYNNEI. Germline trimming cut 6 bases from V and 5 bases from J; bases unmatched to any gene: 3. The CDR3 has 14 residues. The CDR3 loop reads CASSAGQGDQPQHF. The CDR3 DNA reads as TGTGCCAGCAGCGCGGGACAGGGGGATCAGCCCCAGCATTTT.

The chain links TRBV7-2 to TRBJ2-2; D unresolved. Germline CDR1 SGHTA, CDR2 FQGNSA. CDR3 length equals 15 residues. With 4 bases removed from V and 2 bases from J, the gap between germline ends came to 11 bases. The CDR3 reads CASSYQYTNTGELFF. The DNA of the CDR3 is TGTGCCAGCAGCTACCAGTATACTAACACCGGGGAGCTGTTTTTT.

This clone was recorded once. The rearrangement links TRBV13 to TRBJ2-5; no firm D call. This CDR3 is built from 14 residues. CDR1 is PRHDT and CDR2 is FYEKMQ in the germline V gene (reference sequence). V was clipped by 3 bases and J by 3 bases, with 11 bases between them. The CDR3 DNA reads TGTGCCAGCAGCTTGTGGGGAATGGAAGAGACCCAGTACTTC. Translated: CASSLWGMEETQYF. Supplemented by reference TRBV13 and TRBJ2-5, the full variable domain reads AAGVIQSPRHLIKEKRETATLKCYPIPRHDTVYWYQQGPGQDPQFLISFYEKMQSDKGSIPDRFSAQQFSDYHSELNMSSLELGDSALYFCASSLWGMEETQYFGPGTRLLVL.

Concerning this clone itself: In the same sample, other DNA sequences code for this CDR3. This chain connects TRBV9 to TRBJ2-5; D call uncertain. CDR3 length equals 12 residues. Looked up from germline, CDR1 is SGDLS and CDR2 is YYNGEE. The V end was cut by 0 bases, the J end by 0 bases, with 0 bases between. The DNA for the CDR3 is TGTGCCAGCAGCGTAGACCAAGAGACCCAGTACTTC. Translation: CASSVDQETQYF. Combining the CDR3 with reference TRBV9 and TRBJ2-5 gives the whole variable domain DSGVTQTPKHLITATGQRVTLRCSPRSGDLSVYWYQQSLDQGLQFLIQYYNGEERAKGNILERFSAQQFPDLHSELNLSSLELGDSALYFCASSVDQETQYFGPGTRLLVL.

The chain uses TRBV19 and TRBJ2-3; possible D gene TRBD1, 5 bases. The V and J ends lost 0 bases and 2 bases respectively, with 9 bases between them. In germline, CDR1 is LNHDA, CDR2 SQIVND (reference sequence). This CDR3 contains 15 residues. The CDR3 loop is CASSIEKTVTDTQYF. CDR3 coding DNA: TGTGCCAGTAGTATAGAGAAGACAGTCACAGATACGCAGTATTTT.

This clone occurred many times. This chain links TRBV18 with TRBJ2-7, with D perhaps matching TRBD2 (5 bases). In germline, CDR1 is KGHSH, CDR2 LQKENI. Trimming left V 1 base short and J 0 bases short, with 7 bases between. CDR3 length equals 14 residues. The CDR3 loop reads CASSPHGDSYEQYF. CDR3 in DNA: TGTGCCAGCTCACCACACGGGGACTCCTACGAGCAGTACTTC.

This clone turned up a few times. The chain combines TRBV7-9 with TRBJ2-1; 7 bases match TRBD2. Germline CDR1 and CDR2: SEHNR and FQNEAQ (reference sequence). The CDR3 runs to 14 residues. V trimming: 1 base; J trimming: 8 bases; junction bases outside the gene matches: 5. The CDR3 nucleotides are TGTGCCAGCAGCTTAGGGGGGAGGGCCGATGAGCAGTTCTTC. This gives the protein CASSLGGRADEQFF.

This CDR3 reads CASSLVGGSTEAFF. In DNA form, the CDR3 reads TGCGCCAGCAGCTTGGTGGGGGGTAGCACTGAAGCTTTCTTT. The V gene is TRBV5-1, the J gene TRBJ1-1, with D perhaps matching TRBD1 (5 bases). The CDR3 consists of 14 residues. Germline V gives CDR1 SGHRS, CDR2 YFSETQ. With 0 bases removed from V and 4 bases from J, the gap between germline ends came to 10 bases.

The chain recombines TRBV5-1 with TRBJ2-6, with TRBD1 matching 7 bases. V lost 3 bases and J lost 4; bases outside the gene matches: 4. Per germline, CDR1 SGHRS and CDR2 YFSETQ. This CDR3 has 15 residues. The CDR3: CASSSTGTGANVLTF. The CDR3 DNA reads TGCGCCAGCAGCTCGACAGGGACCGGGGCCAACGTCCTGACTTTC.

This chain uses TRBV5-1 with TRBJ2-5; 9 nucleotides match TRBD2. V shed 0 bases, J shed 2 bases, and the junction held 5 bases outside the gene matches. CDR1 and CDR2 (germline): SGHRS, YFSETQ. The CDR3 contains 16 residues. For the CDR3, the DNA is TGCGCCAGCAGCTTGGGCGGGAGGGCCCCGCAAGAGACCCAGTACTTC. Its translation: CASSLGGRAPQETQYF.

This clone was picked up a small number of times. Other DNA variants within this sample encode the same CDR3. The V call is TRBV7-9, the J call TRBJ1-4, with D unclear. The CDR3 contains 11 residues. Germline values: CDR1 SEHNR, CDR2 FQNEAQ (reference sequence). Trimming cost V 3 bases and J 5 bases, with 1 base left between them. CDR3 nucleotide sequence: TGTGCCAGCAGCTTGAATGAAAAACTGTTTTTT. As protein: CASSLNEKLFF. Full variable domain (missing parts from reference TRBV7-9 and TRBJ1-4): DTGVSQNPRHKITKRGQNVTFRCDPISEHNRLYWYRQTLGQGPEFLTYFQNEAQLEKSRLLSDRFSAERPKGSFSTLEIQRTEQGDSAMYLCASSLNEKLFFGSGTQLSVL.

The chain combines TRBV7-9 with TRBJ2-1; D gene uncertain. V lost 6 bases, J lost 5 bases, and 11 bases lay in between. The CDR3 has 13 amino acids. Germline V gives CDR1 SEHNR, CDR2 FQNEAQ (reference sequence). This CDR3 reads CASRVDSHNEQFF. The CDR3 DNA is TGTGCCAGCAGGGTCGATAGCCACAATGAGCAGTTCTTC. The entire variable domain, with the rest obtained from reference TRBV7-9 and TRBJ2-1, is as follows: DTGVSQNPRHKITKRGQNVTFRCDPISEHNRLYWYRQTLGQGPEFLTYFQNEAQLEKSRLLSDRFSAERPKGSFSTLEIQRTEQGDSAMYLCASRVDSHNEQFFGPGTRLTVL.

This clone is a singleton in its sample. This chain joins TRBV4-1 and TRBJ2-7; D is ambiguous. The CDR3 consists of 12 residues. Germline-derived CDR1 and CDR2 are MGHRA and YSYEKL. Deletions cut 2 bases from V and 7 bases from J, with 9 bases between. CDR3 loop: CASSQPVGEQYF. The CDR3 DNA is TGCGCCAGCAGCCAACCGGTAGGAGAGCAGTACTTC.